The sequence of this T cell receptor (beta chain) was determined in a study of Ad26.COV2.S vaccination and SARS-CoV-2 variants. Per the germline V gene, CDR1 is GTSNPN and CDR2 is SVGIG (reference sequence). CDR3 length equals 12 residues. Trimming took off 0 bases at V and 4 bases at J, with 6 bases between the two ends. Data came from immunoSEQ multiplex PCR; TCRdb stores just in-frame clones and leaves some out. The sample shows some 250,000 clones, approximately 88% of them seen only once. Sample treatment: some 19 received Ad26.COV2.S at low or high dose, single or two shots; several received placebo; per-sample allocation not given. Specimens were obtained on day 63 following the first vaccine or placebo injection. A note on this clone: Other DNA sequences in the sample encode the same CDR3.

This receptor was obtained from a person aged 18-65 years who received the Ad26.COV2.S COVID-19 vaccine or a placebo. The rearrangement uses TRBV30 and TRBJ2-5; no definite D call. The material sequenced was peripheral blood, taken in a trial of Ad26.COV2.S vaccine versus placebo. CDR3: CAWSVGGETQYF. The CDR3 region has the DNA TGTGCCTGGAGTGTTGGCGGAGAGACCCAGTACTTC.